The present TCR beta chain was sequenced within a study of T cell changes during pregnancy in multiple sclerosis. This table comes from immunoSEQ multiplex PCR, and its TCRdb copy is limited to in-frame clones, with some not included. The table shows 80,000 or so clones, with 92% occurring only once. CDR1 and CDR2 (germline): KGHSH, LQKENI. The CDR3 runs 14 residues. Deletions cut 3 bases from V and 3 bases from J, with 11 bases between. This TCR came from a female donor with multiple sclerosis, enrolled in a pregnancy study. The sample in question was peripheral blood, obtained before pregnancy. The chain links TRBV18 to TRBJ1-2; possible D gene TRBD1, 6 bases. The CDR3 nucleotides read TGTGCCAGCTCACCTCAGGGGACCGACTATGGCTACACCTTC. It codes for CASSPQGTDYGYTF. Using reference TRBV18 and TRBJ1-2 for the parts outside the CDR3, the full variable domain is NAGVMQNPRHLVRRRGQEARLRCSPMKGHSHVYWYRQLPEEGLKFMVYLQKENIIDESGMPKERFSAEFPKEGPSILRIQQVVRGDSAAYFCASSPQGTDYGYTFGSGTRLTVV.